This T cell receptor beta chain stems from a study of cytomegalovirus exposure and HLA in healthy donors (dated by TCRdb to between 2016 and 2019). For the study in its entirety: An earlier analysis of some 550 of the donors reported 250 to 300 Gb of sequence data and about 100 million unique TCR beta sequences from approximately 180 million T cells. The study combined high-throughput TCR immunosequencing, statistical association of individual TCRs with disease status, and machine learning to predict cytomegalovirus infection status. The T cell repertoires of some 700 subjects were profiled by immunosequencing and related to cytomegalovirus serostatus. Of the 398 genotyped donors, around 81% fell in the genetic ancestry cluster associated with self-reported Caucasian donors. Genome-wide SNP genotypes for about 55% of the roughly 670 donors were used in a later genetic analysis, which treated that subset as a discovery cohort. Donor age, sex, ethnicity and CMV serostatus were compiled alongside the repertoire data. In a later analysis, previously published TCR beta repertoires from 550 to 700 donors were re-analyzed and high-resolution HLA genotyping was added so that TCR occurrence patterns could be studied. Every discovery cohort repertoire had been produced on one sequencing platform. An early release covering more than 500 HLA-typed donors comprised approximately 300 gigabases of sequencing data and roughly 86 million unique TCR sequences. Rather than using new phenotypic data, the later analysis identified candidate immune exposures from TCR beta sequences and from how often those sequences occurred across donors. Besides the first cohort of some 670 subjects, a separate validation cohort made up of roughly 120 different subjects was used. To decide whether each TCR beta V gene segment behaved as functional or pseudogenic, an earlier analysis of over 500 of the donors relied on high-throughput TCR beta sequencing. HLA typing covered class I and class II loci at four-digit resolution. The aim of the study was to test whether cataloging public T cell receptors could identify signatures of past pathogen exposure. Across some 400 genotyped donors of the cohort, an average of approximately 240,000 unique TCR beta nucleotide sequences per donor were sequenced, and 15% to 20% of those sequences were non-productive. Four to six DR-DQ haplotypes were handled as single units for association and clustering, since linkage in the cohort was strong. Typing coverage differed by locus: A, B, C, DRB1 and DQB1 were typed in about 629-630 donors, DQA1 in around 500, DPA1 in around 600, and DPB1 in just under 480. Here is what the overall study found, with its caveats: A cluster of highly shared sequence variants was judged likely to represent a technical artifact of the sequencing pipeline. Roughly uniform sequencing depth across donors was assumed in presence/absence analyses, although this assumption may not hold. In a later analysis, HLA-associated TCR beta chains showed more clonal expansion and lower generation probabilities than non-associated chains that were equally common. In a later analysis, the rate of TCR association differed among HLA loci, with DRB1 alleles having the most associated TCRs and HLA-C alleles having the fewest. For the cohort, immune exposure information was limited to CMV serostatus. In vitro tests confirmed that a few of the cytomegalovirus-associated TCR beta chains recognize cytomegalovirus antigens. Most CMV-associated TCR beta chains appeared to be HLA-restricted in a later analysis, and the HLA associations seemed to be driven largely by CMV exposure. A later genetic analysis associated a missense DCLRE1C variant with V-gene and J-gene trimming of TCR beta chains, and an independent cohort replicated the association. A later analysis reported that several top co-occurrence clusters appeared linked to parvovirus B19, influenza, CMV and Epstein-Barr virus. The authors suggested that the approach could potentially be extended to other disease states and immunological phenotypes. In an earlier analysis of more than 450 of the donors, most TCR beta V segments were observed in productive rearrangements about 90% or about 30% of the time, broadly matching IMGT annotations. Compared with the roughly 670-donor mean, donors in an Asian-associated ancestry cluster had fewer N-insertions in productive TCRs, according to a later genetic analysis. Linkage disequilibrium might explain the correlated functional status among segregating V segments, but an unknown experimental factor could not be ruled out. This cohort had only TCR beta chains sequenced, and the lack of alpha or paired-chain data limited which features could be detected. A total of about 150 TCR beta chains were listed by the study as associated with cytomegalovirus. A later analysis associated 15,000 to 20,000 TCR beta sequences with specific HLA alleles at a false discovery rate of 0.05. A further reported finding was that TCR beta sequences accurately predicted the HLA-A and HLA-B alleles for most subjects in the first cohort. The classifier was reported to diagnose cytomegalovirus status with high specificity and sensitivity in both the original cohort and the validation cohort. Most TCR sequences were observed very rarely across donors, whereas some public TCRs were present in many individuals. HLA typing was unavailable for some donors at each locus, so association tests used only the typed subset. When HLA alleles, especially DR and DQ, strongly co-occurred, TCR associations were difficult to assign to individual alleles. The earlier analysis of 587 of the donors excluded seventeen rarely observed V segments, including chromosome 9 orphons, because counts were too low.

Library preparation was by the immunoSEQ multiplex PCR assay. A mixture of 60 forward primers for TCR Vbeta segments and 13 reverse primers for TCR Jbeta segments was used in the multiplex PCR. The CDR3 region of rearranged TCR beta genes was amplified from genomic DNA by a multiplex PCR assay. On the Illumina HiSeq System, the amplified TCR beta libraries were sequenced as 87-base-pair reads. The study's own analysis went as follows. A later analysis counted about 82 million unique TCR beta chains across the 500 to 850 repertoires, and roughly 11 million of these chains were shared by at least two donors. Raw reads were error-corrected and collapsed into unique sequences by a nearest-neighbor algorithm in which closely related sequences were merged to remove PCR and sequencing errors. V, D and J gene segments were assigned by aligning CDR3 sequences to IMGT reference sequences. Each retained sequence needed at least a six-nucleotide match to both a V gene segment and a J gene segment. Rearrangements were classified as productive when the CDR3 lacked stop codons and remained in frame with V and J, and all other rearrangements were classified as non-productive. Following IMGT convention, CDR3 was defined as the stretch from the second conserved V-encoded cysteine up to the conserved J-encoded phenylalanine. Sequences without an unambiguous match to a single V gene segment were excluded from the earlier analysis of several hundred of the donors. An earlier analysis of some 610 of the donors called V segments functional above 56.7% productive rearrangements and segregating when the between-donor standard deviation exceeded 5%. A statistical classification framework was built to diagnose cytomegalovirus status from the catalog of TCR beta chain sequences. In a later analysis, TCR nucleotide sequences were compared against IMGT/GENE-DB human TR gene sequences so that V and J genes could be assigned. Using the TCRdist pipeline, a later analysis assigned CDR3 sequences along with most-parsimonious VDJ recombination scenarios. In a later analysis, every TCR beta chain was defined by the combination of its CDR3 amino acid sequence and its V-gene family, and reads without a unique V-gene family were dropped. As a way to deal with suspected cross-contamination and a sequencing artifact, a later analysis dropped 640 or so nucleotide sequences that were highly shared and had low generation probability. A later analysis calculated a clonal expansion index for each public chain from normalized within-repertoire ranks of inferred template counts. Generation probabilities in a later analysis came from a VDJ recombination model fitted to out-of-frame rearrangements, and those results were checked against IGoR. In a later analysis, hypergeometric tests were used to score TCR-TCR, TCR-HLA and TCR-CMV co-occurrence, with a repertoire-size bias correction applied to TCR pairs. False discovery rates were estimated in a later analysis by permuting HLA or CMV assignments 20 times. In a later analysis, co-occurring TCRs were grouped with DBSCAN, and TCRdist sequence similarity was added when clustering was performed within HLA-allele-positive subsets. For co-occurrence clustering, repertoires with fewer than 30,000 or more than 120,000 public chains were excluded, along with a handful of repertoires with anomalous nucleotide sharing. Drawn from immuneACCESS, this table holds only the in-frame rearrangements with V and J called that TCRdb kept. Clones are partly lost; checked studies trace under half to an unresolved V gene and leave the rest unexplained. V and J calls and clone size are those listed in that table; D and trimming were worked out from the DNA. Counted in this sample were around 190,000 clones; 81% of them appeared once. Around 2% of the sample rests with the top ten.

In total, fewer than 750 healthy bone marrow donors made up the cohort. All cohort members were sampled while nominally healthy, although unrecorded immune exposures were likely present. The donor was CMV seronegative and belonged to the group of 320 or so seronegative cohort members. Every donor gave a peripheral blood sample, and the peripheral blood mononuclear cells from that sample were used for TCR beta sequencing. The Qiagen DNeasy Blood Extraction Kit was used to extract genomic DNA from the blood cell samples. In the case of this clone: There is no known antigen for this receptor. Within one base of it there is no much larger clone, and no base qualities were kept.

The sample comprised PBMCs. This receptor was identified in a man between 18 and 29 years old in good health and CMV-seronegative.

The nucleotide sequence is given as TGCGCCAGCAGCTCACAACTAGCGGGGATCACAGATACGCAGTATTTT. Its protein product is CASSSQLAGITDTQYF. The V gene is TRBV4-1 and the J gene is TRBJ2-3; 10 central nucleotides agree with TRBD2. The germline V gene gives CDR1 as MGHRA and CDR2 as YSYEKL. Trimming accounts for 5 bases at V and 2 bases at J, while the number of junction bases matched to no gene is 7. The cysteine opens and the phenylalanine closes a CDR3 of 16 amino acids. The DNA shown is the 48-base CDR3, in frame from base 1.